A selection of T cell receptor beta chains follows, all from one sample in a study of T-cell memory formation after mild COVID-19. One entry per CDR3 protein results from TCRdb running MiXCR on the 5' RACE reads. The sample shows 250,000 to 350,000 distinct CDR3 sequences, roughly a fifth of them seen only once. The sequenced sample was PBMCs or a T cell subset sorted from them (not recorded which). These receptors were taken from a man aged 18 to 30 who had mild COVID-19 (a few samples of this study predate the infection). Cell type and time point are not known. The CDR3 runs from the conserved cysteine through the conserved F or W. The D gene is left open where the match is weak. Clone sizes are given selectively: once, few, many, or a class where the clone is expanded.

d_call,j_call,v_call,cdr3_length,clone_size,cdr3_aa,cdr3_nt
.,TRBJ2-2,TRBV7-2,16,.,CASTNSRGGRGGELFF,TGTGCCAGCACCAACTCCAGGGGAGGTAGGGGCGGGGAGCTGTTTTTT
.,TRBJ1-1,TRBV7-9,15,.,CASSFHGPAGTEAFF,TGTGCCAGCAGCTTTCATGGCCCGGCGGGCACTGAAGCTTTCTTT
TRBD1,TRBJ1-4,TRBV7-9,17,once,CASSLALQGASDEKLFF,TGTGCCAGCAGCTTAGCGCTCCAGGGGGCGTCGGACGAAAAACTGTTTTTT
.,TRBJ1-2,TRBV20-1,13,.,CSAGRGQNYGYTF,TGCAGTGCGGGGAGGGGCCAAAACTATGGCTACACCTTC
TRBD1,TRBJ2-3,TRBV28,15,.,CASRRADRVTDTQYF,TGTGCCAGCAGGAGGGCCGACAGGGTCACAGATACGCAGTATTTT
TRBD1,TRBJ2-7,TRBV12-3/TRBV12-4,14,few,CASRSGTGAHEQYF,TGTGCCAGCAGGTCCGGGACAGGGGCCCACGAGCAGTACTTC
TRBD1,TRBJ1-4,TRBV5-1,15,.,CASSPTGTGEEKLFF,TGCGCCAGCAGCCCAACCGGGACAGGGGAAGAAAAACTGTTTTTT
.,TRBJ2-7,TRBV5-1,13,many,CASSSDRSYEQYF,TGCGCCAGCAGCTCGGACAGATCCTACGAGCAGTACTTC
.,TRBJ1-1,TRBV5-1,16,few,CASSFGQNHMNTEAFF,TGCGCCAGCAGCTTCGGACAGAACCACATGAACACTGAAGCTTTCTTT
.,TRBJ2-3,TRBV7-9,15,few,CASSQGTHSTDTQYF,TGTGCCAGCAGCCAAGGGACTCATTCCACAGATACGCAGTATTTT
TRBD1,TRBJ1-6,TRBV12-3/TRBV12-4,13,few,CASNRQGPSPLHF,TGTGCCAGCAATCGACAGGGGCCTTCACCCCTCCACTTT
TRBD1,TRBJ1-6,TRBV10-3,15,few,CAISSPGQGNSPLHF,TGTGCCATCAGTTCCCCGGGACAGGGTAATTCACCCCTCCACTTT
.,TRBJ2-5,TRBV11-2,13,few,CASSLWMSETQYF,TGTGCCAGCAGCCTTTGGATGTCAGAGACCCAGTACTTC
TRBD1,TRBJ1-1,TRBV6-5,13,.,CASSYTGTGVAFF,TGTGCCAGCAGTTACACCGGGACAGGGGTCGCTTTCTTT
.,TRBJ1-5,TRBV15,15,.,CATSRDDYSNQPQHF,TGTGCCACCAGCAGAGACGACTATAGCAATCAGCCCCAGCATTTT
.,TRBJ2-5,TRBV10-3,13,few,CAIKGGQQETQYF,TGTGCCATCAAAGGGGGGCAGCAAGAGACCCAGTACTTC
TRBD1,TRBJ2-1,TRBV7-2,16,.,CASSLGWGQGYNEQFF,TGTGCCAGCAGCTTAGGTTGGGGACAGGGTTACAATGAGCAGTTCTTC